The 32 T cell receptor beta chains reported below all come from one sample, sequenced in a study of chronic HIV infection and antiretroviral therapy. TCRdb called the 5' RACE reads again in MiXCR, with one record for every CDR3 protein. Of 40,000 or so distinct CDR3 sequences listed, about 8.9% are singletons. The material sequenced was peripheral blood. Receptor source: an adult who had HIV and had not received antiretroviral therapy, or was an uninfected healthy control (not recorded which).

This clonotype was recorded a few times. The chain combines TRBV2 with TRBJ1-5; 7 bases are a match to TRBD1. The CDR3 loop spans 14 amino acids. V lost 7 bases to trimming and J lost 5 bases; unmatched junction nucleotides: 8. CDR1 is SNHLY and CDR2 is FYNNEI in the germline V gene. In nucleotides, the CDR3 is TGTGCCAGCAAAGACAGGGTAGGTCATCAGCCCCAGCATTTT. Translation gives CASKDRVGHQPQHF.

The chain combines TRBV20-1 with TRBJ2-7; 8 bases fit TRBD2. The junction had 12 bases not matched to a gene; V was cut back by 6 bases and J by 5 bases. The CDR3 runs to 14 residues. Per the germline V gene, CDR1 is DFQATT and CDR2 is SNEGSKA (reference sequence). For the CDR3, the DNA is TGCAGTGCCCCCCTCTTCGGGAGGGAAAACGAGCAGTACTTC. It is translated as CSAPLFGRENEQYF.

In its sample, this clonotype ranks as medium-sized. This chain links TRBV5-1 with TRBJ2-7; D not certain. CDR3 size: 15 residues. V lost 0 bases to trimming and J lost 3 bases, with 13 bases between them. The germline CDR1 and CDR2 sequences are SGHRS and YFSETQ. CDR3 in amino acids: CASSLESQAVYEQYF. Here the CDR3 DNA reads TGCGCCAGCAGCTTGGAATCGCAGGCGGTCTACGAGCAGTACTTC.

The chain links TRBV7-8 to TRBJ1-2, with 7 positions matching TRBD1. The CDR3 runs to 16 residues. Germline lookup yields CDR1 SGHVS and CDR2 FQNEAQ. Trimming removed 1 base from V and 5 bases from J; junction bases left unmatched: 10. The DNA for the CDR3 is TGTGCCAGCAGCTTAGAGCGAGACAGGGAGATTTATGGCTACACCTTC. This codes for CASSLERDREIYGYTF.

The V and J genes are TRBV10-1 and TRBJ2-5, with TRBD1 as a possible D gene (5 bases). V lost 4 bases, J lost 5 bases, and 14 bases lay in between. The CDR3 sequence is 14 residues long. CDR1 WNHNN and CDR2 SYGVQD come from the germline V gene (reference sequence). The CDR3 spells CASSAAGMGETQYF. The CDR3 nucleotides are TGCGCCAGCAGTGCGGCAGGGATGGGGGAGACCCAGTACTTC.

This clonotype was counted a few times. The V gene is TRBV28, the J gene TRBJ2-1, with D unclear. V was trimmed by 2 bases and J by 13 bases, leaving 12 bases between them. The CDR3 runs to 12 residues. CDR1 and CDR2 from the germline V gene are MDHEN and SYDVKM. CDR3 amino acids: CASSLRRAGQFF. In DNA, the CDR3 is TGTGCCAGCAGTTTACGTCGGGCAGGCCAGTTCTTC.

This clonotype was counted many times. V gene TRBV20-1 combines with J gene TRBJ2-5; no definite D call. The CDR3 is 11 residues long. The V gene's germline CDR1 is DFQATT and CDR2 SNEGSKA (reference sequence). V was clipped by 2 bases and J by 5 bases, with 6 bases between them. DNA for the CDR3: TGCAGTGCTAGAAGTCTGGAGACCCAGTACTTC. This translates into CSARSLETQYF.

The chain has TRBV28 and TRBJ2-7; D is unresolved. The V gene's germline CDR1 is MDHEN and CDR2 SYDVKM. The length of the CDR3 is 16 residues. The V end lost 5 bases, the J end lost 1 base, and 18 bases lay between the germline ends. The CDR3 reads CASSGSDILYSYEQYF. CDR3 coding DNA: TGTGCCAGCAGTGGATCCGACATCCTCTATTCCTACGAGCAGTACTTC.

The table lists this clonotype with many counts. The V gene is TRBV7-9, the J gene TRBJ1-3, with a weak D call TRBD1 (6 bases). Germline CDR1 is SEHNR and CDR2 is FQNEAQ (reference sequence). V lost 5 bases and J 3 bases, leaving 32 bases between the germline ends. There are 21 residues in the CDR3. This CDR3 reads CASSPPRGRTKPIRDGNTIYF. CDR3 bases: TGTGCCAGCAGCCCCCCCAGGGGCAGAACCAAACCTATTCGGGATGGAAACACCATATATTTT.

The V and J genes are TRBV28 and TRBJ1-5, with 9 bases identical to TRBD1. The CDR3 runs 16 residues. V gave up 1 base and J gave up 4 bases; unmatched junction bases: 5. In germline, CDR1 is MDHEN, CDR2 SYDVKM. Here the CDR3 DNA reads TGTGCCAGCAGTTTATCGGGACAGGGAGTTAATCAGCCCCAGCATTTT. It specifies CASSLSGQGVNQPQHF.

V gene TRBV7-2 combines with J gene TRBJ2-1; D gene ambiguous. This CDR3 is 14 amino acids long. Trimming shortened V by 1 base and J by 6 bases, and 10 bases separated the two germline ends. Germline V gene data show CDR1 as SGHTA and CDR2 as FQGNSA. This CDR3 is CASSLVFRRNEQFF. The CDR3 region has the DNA TGTGCCAGCAGCTTAGTGTTCAGACGCAATGAGCAGTTCTTC.

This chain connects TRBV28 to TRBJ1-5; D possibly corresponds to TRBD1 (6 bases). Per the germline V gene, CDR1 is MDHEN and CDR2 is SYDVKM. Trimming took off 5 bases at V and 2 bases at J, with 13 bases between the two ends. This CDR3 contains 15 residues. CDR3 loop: CASSPTGSRNQPQHF. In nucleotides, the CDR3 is TGTGCCAGCAGTCCCACAGGGTCGCGCAATCAGCCCCAGCATTTT.

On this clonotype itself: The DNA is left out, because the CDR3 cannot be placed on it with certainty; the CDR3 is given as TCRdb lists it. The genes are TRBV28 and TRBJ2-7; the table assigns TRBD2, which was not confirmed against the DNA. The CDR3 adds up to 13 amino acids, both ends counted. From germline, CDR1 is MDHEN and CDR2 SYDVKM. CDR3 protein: CASSSSYGSEQYF.

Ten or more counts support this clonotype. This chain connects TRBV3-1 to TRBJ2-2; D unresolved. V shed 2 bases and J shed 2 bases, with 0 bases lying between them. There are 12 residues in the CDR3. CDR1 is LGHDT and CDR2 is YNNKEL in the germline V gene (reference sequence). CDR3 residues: CASSQNTGELFF. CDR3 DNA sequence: TGTGCCAGCAGCCAAAACACCGGGGAGCTGTTTTTT.

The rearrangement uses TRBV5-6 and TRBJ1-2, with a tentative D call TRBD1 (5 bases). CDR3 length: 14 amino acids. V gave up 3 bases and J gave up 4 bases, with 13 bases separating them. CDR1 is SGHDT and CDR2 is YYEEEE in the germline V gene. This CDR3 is CASSSRGVSYGYTF. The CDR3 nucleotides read TGTGCCAGCAGCTCGAGAGGGGTTTCCTATGGCTACACCTTC.

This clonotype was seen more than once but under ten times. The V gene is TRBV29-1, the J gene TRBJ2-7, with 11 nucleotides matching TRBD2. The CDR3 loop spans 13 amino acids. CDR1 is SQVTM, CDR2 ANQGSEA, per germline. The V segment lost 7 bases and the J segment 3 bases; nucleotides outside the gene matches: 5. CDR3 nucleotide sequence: TGCAGCGCAAGACTAGCGGGGAGCTACGAGCAGTACTTC. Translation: CSARLAGSYEQYF.

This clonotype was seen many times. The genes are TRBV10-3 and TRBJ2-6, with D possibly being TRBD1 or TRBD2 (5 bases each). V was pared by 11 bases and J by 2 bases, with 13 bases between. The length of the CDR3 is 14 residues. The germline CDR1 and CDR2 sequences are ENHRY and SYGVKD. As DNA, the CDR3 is TGTGCCTCCGCCGGGGCAACTGGGGCCAACGTCCTGACTTTC. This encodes CASAGATGANVLTF.

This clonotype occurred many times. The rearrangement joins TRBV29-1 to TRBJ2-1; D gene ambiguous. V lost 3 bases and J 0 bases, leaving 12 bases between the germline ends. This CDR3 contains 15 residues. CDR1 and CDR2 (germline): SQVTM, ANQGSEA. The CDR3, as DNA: TGCAGCGTTGAGGCTGCGGCTAGCTCCTACAATGAGCAGTTCTTC. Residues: CSVEAAASSYNEQFF.

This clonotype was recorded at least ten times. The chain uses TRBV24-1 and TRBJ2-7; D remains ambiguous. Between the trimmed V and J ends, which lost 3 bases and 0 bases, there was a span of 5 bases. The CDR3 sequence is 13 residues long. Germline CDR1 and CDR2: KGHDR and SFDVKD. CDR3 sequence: CATSDASSYEQYF. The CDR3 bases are TGTGCCACCAGTGATGCTTCCTCCTACGAGCAGTACTTC.

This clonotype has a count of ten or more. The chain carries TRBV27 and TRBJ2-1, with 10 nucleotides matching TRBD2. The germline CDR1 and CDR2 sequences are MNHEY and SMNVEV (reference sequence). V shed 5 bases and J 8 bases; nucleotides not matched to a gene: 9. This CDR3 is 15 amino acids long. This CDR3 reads CASSQLSSGSYEQFF. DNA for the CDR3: TGTGCCAGCAGTCAACTATCTAGCGGGAGCTATGAGCAGTTCTTC.

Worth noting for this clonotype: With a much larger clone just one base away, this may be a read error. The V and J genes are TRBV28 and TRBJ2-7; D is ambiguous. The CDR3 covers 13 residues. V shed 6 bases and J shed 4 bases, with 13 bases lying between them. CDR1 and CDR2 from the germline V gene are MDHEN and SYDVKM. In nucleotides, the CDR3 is TGTGCCAGCAGCGGACCGAAGCGTTACGAGCAGTACTTC. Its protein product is CASSGPKRYEQYF.

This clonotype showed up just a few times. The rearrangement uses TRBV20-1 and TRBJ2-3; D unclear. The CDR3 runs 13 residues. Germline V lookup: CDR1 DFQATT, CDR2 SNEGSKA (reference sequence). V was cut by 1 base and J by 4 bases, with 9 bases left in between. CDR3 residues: CSARVKGPDTQYF. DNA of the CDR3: TGCAGTGCTAGAGTTAAAGGCCCAGATACGCAGTATTTT.

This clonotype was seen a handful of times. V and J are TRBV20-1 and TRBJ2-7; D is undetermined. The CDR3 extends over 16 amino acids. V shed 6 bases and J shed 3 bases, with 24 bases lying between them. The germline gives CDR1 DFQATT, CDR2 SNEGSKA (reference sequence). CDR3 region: CSASPTGRSHLYEQYF. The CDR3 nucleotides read TGCAGTGCCTCCCCCACTGGGCGGAGCCACCTCTACGAGCAGTACTTC.

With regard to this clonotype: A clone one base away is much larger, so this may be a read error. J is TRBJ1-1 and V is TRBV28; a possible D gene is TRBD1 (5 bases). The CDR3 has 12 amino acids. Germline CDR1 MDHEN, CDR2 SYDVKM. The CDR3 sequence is CASSGNRFETFF. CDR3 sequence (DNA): TGTGCCAGCAGTGGGAACAGGTTTGAAACTTTCTTT.

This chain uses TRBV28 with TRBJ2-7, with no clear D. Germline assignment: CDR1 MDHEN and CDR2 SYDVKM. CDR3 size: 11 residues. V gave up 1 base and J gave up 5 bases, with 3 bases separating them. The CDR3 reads CASSLFHEQYF. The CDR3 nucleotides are TGTGCCAGCAGTTTATTCCACGAGCAGTACTTC. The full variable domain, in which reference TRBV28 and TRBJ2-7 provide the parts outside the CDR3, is DVKVTQSSRYLVKRTGEKVFLECVQDMDHENMFWYRQDPGLGLRLIYFSYDVKMKEKGDIPEGYSVSREKKERFSLILESASTNQTSMYLCASSLFHEQYFGPGTRLTVT.

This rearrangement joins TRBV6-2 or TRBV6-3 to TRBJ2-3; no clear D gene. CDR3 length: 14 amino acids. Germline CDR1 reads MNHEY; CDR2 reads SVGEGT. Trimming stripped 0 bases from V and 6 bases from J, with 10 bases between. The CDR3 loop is CASSYSIGEDTQYF. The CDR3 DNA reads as TGTGCCAGCAGTTACTCGATCGGCGAGGATACGCAGTATTTT.

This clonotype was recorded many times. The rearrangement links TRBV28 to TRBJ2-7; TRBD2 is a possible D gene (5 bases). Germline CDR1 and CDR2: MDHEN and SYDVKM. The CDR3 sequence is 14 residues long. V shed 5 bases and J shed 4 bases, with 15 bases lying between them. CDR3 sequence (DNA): TGTGCCAGCAGTCCCTCGAGTGGCGGGTACGAGCAGTACTTC. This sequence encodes CASSPSSGGYEQYF.

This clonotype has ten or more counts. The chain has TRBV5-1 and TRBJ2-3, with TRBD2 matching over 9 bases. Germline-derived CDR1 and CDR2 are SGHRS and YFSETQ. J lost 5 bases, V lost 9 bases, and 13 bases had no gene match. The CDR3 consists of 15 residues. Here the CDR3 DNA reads TGCGCCACCATGCCAGGGACTAGCACCCAAGATACGCAGTATTTT. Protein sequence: CATMPGTSTQDTQYF.

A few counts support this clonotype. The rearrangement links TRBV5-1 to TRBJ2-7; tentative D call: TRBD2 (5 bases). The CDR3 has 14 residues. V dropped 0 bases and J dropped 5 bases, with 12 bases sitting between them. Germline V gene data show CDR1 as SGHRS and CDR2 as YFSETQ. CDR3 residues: CASSLEGSGNEQYF. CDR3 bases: TGCGCCAGCAGCTTGGAGGGTTCCGGGAACGAGCAGTACTTC.

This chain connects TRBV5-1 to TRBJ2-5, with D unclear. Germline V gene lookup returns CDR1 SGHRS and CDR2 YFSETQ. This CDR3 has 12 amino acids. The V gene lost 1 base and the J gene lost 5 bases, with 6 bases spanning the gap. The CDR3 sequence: CASSLTWETQYF. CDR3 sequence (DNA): TGCGCCAGCAGCTTGACTTGGGAGACCCAGTACTTC.

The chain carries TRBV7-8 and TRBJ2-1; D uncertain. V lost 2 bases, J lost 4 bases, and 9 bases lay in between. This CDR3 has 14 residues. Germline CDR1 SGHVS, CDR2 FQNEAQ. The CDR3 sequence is CASSLNSGYNEQFF. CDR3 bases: TGTGCCAGCAGCTTAAACTCTGGATACAATGAGCAGTTCTTC.

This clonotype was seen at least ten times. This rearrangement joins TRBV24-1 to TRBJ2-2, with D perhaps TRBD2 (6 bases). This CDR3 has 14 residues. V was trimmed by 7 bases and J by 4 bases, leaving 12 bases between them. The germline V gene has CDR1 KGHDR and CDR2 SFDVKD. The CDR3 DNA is TGTGCCACCAGAGGCGGGGCGGGCACCGGGGAGCTGTTTTTT. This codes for CATRGGAGTGELFF.